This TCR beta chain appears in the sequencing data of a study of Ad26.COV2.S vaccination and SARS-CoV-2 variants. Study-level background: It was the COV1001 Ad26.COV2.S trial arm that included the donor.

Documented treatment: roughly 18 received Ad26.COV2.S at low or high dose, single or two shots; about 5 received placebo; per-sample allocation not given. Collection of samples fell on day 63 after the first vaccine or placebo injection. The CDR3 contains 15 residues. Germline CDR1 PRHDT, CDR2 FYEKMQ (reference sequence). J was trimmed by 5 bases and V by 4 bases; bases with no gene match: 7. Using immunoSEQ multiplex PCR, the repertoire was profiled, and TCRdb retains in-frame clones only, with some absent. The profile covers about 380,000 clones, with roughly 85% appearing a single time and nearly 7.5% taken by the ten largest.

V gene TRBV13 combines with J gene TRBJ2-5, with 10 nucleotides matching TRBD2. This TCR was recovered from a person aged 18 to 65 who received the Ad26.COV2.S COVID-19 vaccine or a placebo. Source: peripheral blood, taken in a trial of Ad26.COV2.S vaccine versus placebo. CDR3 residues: CASSYLAGAGETQYF. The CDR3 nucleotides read TGTGCCAGCAGCTACCTAGCGGGGGCCGGGGAGACCCAGTACTTC.